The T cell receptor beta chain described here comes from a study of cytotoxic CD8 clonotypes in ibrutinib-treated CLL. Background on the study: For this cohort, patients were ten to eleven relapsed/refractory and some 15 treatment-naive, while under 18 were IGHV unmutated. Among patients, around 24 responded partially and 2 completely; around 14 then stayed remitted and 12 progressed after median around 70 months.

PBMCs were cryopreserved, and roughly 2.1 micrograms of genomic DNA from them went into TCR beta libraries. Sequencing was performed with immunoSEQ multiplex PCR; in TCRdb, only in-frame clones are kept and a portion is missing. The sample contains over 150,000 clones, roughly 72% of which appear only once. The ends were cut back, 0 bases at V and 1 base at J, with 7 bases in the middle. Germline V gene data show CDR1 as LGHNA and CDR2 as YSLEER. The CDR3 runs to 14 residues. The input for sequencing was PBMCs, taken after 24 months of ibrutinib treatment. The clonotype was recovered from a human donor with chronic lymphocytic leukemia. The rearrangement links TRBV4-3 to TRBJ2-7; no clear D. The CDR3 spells CASSQDATSYEQYF. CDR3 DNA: TGCGCCAGCAGCCAAGACGCTACATCCTACGAGCAGTACTTC.